The 28 T cell receptor beta chains below were found in one sample sequenced in a study of human T cells and chemical hapten exposure. Described time point: patch test 2, 6 weeks after DPC sensitization. Specified treatment: therapeutic diphenylcyclopropenone sensitization with weekly scalp DPC. Using its own MiXCR run on the RACE reads, TCRdb lists one record per CDR3 protein. The repertoire holds 120,000 to 150,000 distinct CDR3 sequences, with 12% as singletons. This specimen consisted of whole blood, obtained in connection with sensitization to the hapten diphenylcyclopropenone (DPC). Every receptor here comes from a woman aged 50 to 60 with alopecia areata. Some clones in this sample may be carry-over from other donors' samples.

This clonotype was observed many times. The gene calls are TRBV7-9 and TRBJ2-7, with 8 bases that match TRBD1. Germline assignment: CDR1 SEHNR and CDR2 FQNEAQ (reference sequence). CDR3 size: 15 residues. V shed 5 bases, J shed 0 bases, and the junction held 6 bases outside the gene matches. In DNA form, the CDR3 reads TGTGCCAGCAGCCCGCCAGGGGGCAGCTCCTACGAGCAGTACTTC. This gives the protein CASSPPGGSSYEQYF.

Comment on this clonotype: Given a much more abundant clone one base away, this may be a read error. Given the absence of the conserved phenylalanine or tryptophan at the CDR3 end, a read error is likely. The V and J genes are TRBV6-5 and TRBJ2-7; D is perhaps TRBD2 (6 bases). V was clipped by 0 bases and J by 5 bases, with 14 bases between them. Germline CDR1 MNHEY, CDR2 SVGAGI. The CDR3 sequence is 15 residues long. The CDR3: CASSYSRSGVNEQYI. DNA of the CDR3: TGTGCCAGCAGTTACTCGAGGTCGGGGGTTAACGAGCAGTACATC.

This clonotype appeared a few times. The chain uses TRBV5-1 and TRBJ2-3; 13 bases fit TRBD2. V was pared by 5 bases and J by 1 base, with 4 bases of the junction left unmatched. Per the germline V gene, CDR1 is SGHRS and CDR2 is YFSETQ. The CDR3 runs to 16 residues. Here the CDR3 reads CASRLGLAGGTDTQYF. The DNA for the CDR3 is TGCGCCAGCAGGTTAGGACTAGCGGGAGGCACAGATACGCAGTATTTT.

Details on this clonotype: A much larger clone sits a single nucleotide away, making a read error possible. The genes are TRBV7-2 and TRBJ2-7; tentatively, D is TRBD1 (5 bases). The CDR3 runs 13 residues. Looked up from germline, CDR1 is SGHTA and CDR2 is FQGNSA. CDR3 DNA: TGTGCCAGCAGCTACTGGACATTATACGGGCAGTACTTC. Translation: CASSYWTLYGQYF.

There are a few counts of this clonotype. The J gene is TRBJ2-1, the V gene TRBV28; D ambiguous. V lost 7 bases and J 1 base, leaving 17 bases between the germline ends. The CDR3 consists of 16 residues. From germline, CDR1 is MDHEN and CDR2 SYDVKM. DNA for the CDR3: TGTGCCAGCATGGGGATCGTTCTGAGGTCCTACAATGAGCAGTTCTTC. This translates into CASMGIVLRSYNEQFF.

This clonotype was found a few times. The V gene is TRBV6-2 or TRBV6-3, the J gene TRBJ1-5; TRBD1 matches 10 bases. The germline V gene has CDR1 MNHEY and CDR2 SVGEGT. The CDR3 runs to 14 residues. V dropped 7 bases and J dropped 2; count of bases not matched to a gene: 2. In DNA form, the CDR3 reads TGTGCCAGCACCGGGACAGGGGGCAATCAGCCCCAGCATTTT. As protein: CASTGTGGNQPQHF.

This clonotype was counted a few times. The V and J genes are TRBV7-9 and TRBJ2-7, with 11 positions matching TRBD1. Germline V CDR1 and CDR2: SEHNR, FQNEAQ (reference sequence). Trimming at V came to 4 bases and at J to 4 bases, leaving 6 bases not matched to a gene. This CDR3 contains 15 residues. The CDR3 DNA sequence: TGTGCCAGCAGCTCTTCCGGGACAGGGGGTTACGAGCAGTACTTC. Translation gives CASSSSGTGGYEQYF.

The V and J genes are TRBV5-1 and TRBJ1-1; 7 nucleotides agree with TRBD1. J was trimmed by 2 bases and V by 7 bases; bases with no gene match: 11. This CDR3 is 15 amino acids long. Germline assignment: CDR1 SGHRS and CDR2 YFSETQ. CDR3 protein: CASCYPDRVNTEAFF. The CDR3 nucleotides are TGCGCCAGCTGCTACCCTGACAGGGTCAACACTGAAGCTTTCTTT.

This clonotype was detected only a few times. The chain links TRBV29-1 to TRBJ2-5, with no clear D. Germline CDR1 SQVTM, CDR2 ANQGSEA. Trimming pared 5 bases from V and 5 bases from J, leaving 12 bases between. The CDR3 is made up of 12 amino acids. This CDR3 reads CSVRPGGETQYF. CDR3 sequence (DNA): TGCAGCGTTCGACCCGGCGGTGAGACCCAGTACTTC.

This clonotype was recorded a few times. V gene TRBV12-3 or TRBV12-4 combines with J gene TRBJ1-5, with D unresolved. V was pared by 6 bases and J by 0 bases, with 12 bases between. The CDR3 contains 15 residues. The CDR3 DNA sequence: TGTGCCAGCAGCCCCGATGCGTTTAGCAATCAGCCCCAGCATTTT. Translation gives CASSPDAFSNQPQHF.

The chain is built from TRBV4-3 and TRBJ2-3, with D tentatively TRBD1 (5 bases). The V gene lost 4 bases and the J gene lost 1 base, with 6 bases spanning the gap. CDR1 and CDR2 from the germline V gene are LGHNA and YSLEER. CDR3 length equals 13 residues. CDR3 coding DNA: TGCGCCAGCAGCCGACAGCGCACAGATACGCAGTATTTT. Encoded protein: CASSRQRTDTQYF.

This clonotype turned up a few times. The chain joins TRBV19 to TRBJ2-5; 14 bases are shared with TRBD2. The germline V gene has CDR1 LNHDA and CDR2 SQIVND (reference sequence). Trimming took 8 bases from V and 3 from J; bases not matched to a gene: 5. The CDR3 spans 15 residues. Here the CDR3 reads CASSGLAGGKETQYF. CDR3 coding DNA: TGTGCCAGTTCTGGACTAGCGGGAGGAAAAGAGACCCAGTACTTC.

This clonotype has at least ten counts. This CDR3 reads CAIAGLAGYTGELFF. The CDR3 DNA follows: TGTGCCATCGCCGGACTAGCGGGTTACACCGGGGAGCTGTTTTTT. V gene TRBV10-3 combines with J gene TRBJ2-2; 11 bases are shared with TRBD2. The germline V gene encodes CDR1 ENHRY and CDR2 SYGVKD. Trimming took 8 bases from V and 3 from J; bases not matched to a gene: 5. CDR3 size: 15 residues.

The chain carries TRBV6-1 and TRBJ1-5; 10 nucleotides agree with TRBD1. Germline CDR1 is MNHNS and CDR2 is SASEGT. The V segment lost 5 bases and the J segment 5 bases; nucleotides outside the gene matches: 6. The CDR3 consists of 15 residues. CDR3 sequence reads: CASSKGQGLDQPQHF. For the CDR3, the DNA is TGTGCCAGCAGTAAGGGACAGGGGCTCGATCAGCCCCAGCATTTT.

This clonotype showed up many times. J is TRBJ2-7 and V is TRBV11-1, with 9 nucleotides matching TRBD1. With V trimmed by 3 bases and J by 6 bases, 18 bases remained unmatched. Germline-derived CDR1 and CDR2 are SGHAT and FQDESV (reference sequence). The CDR3 contains 18 residues. Here the CDR3 reads CASSFAASLDRGDPEQYF. In nucleotides, the CDR3 is TGTGCCAGCAGCTTCGCCGCATCCCTGGACAGGGGAGATCCCGAGCAGTACTTC.

The gene calls are TRBV12-3 or TRBV12-4 and TRBJ2-7; D is possibly TRBD1 (5 bases). The CDR3 is 13 residues long. V was pared by 5 bases and J by 2 bases, with 10 bases between. The CDR3 sequence: CASSPTAPYEQYF. CDR3 coding DNA: TGTGCCAGCAGTCCGACAGCTCCCTACGAGCAGTACTTC.

The V call is TRBV20-1, the J call TRBJ2-3; TRBD2 might be the D (6 bases). Between the trimmed V and J ends, which lost 6 bases and 1 base, there was a span of 14 bases. The CDR3 contains 14 residues. Germline V gives CDR1 DFQATT, CDR2 SNEGSKA (reference sequence). CDR3 nucleotide sequence: TGCAGTGCAAATCTAGCGTCTCGCACAGATACGCAGTATTTT. Residues: CSANLASRTDTQYF.

The chain is built from TRBV7-9 and TRBJ1-1; D perhaps matches TRBD1 (5 bases). This CDR3 comprises 12 residues. Trimming stripped 3 bases from V and 4 bases from J, with 6 bases between. Germline CDR1 reads SEHNR; CDR2 reads FQNEAQ (reference sequence). CDR3 coding DNA: TGTGCCAGCAGCTTTGGGACCACTGAAGCTTTCTTT. It codes for CASSFGTTEAFF.

This clonotype has at least ten counts. The chain employs TRBV11-2 and TRBJ2-1; TRBD2 matches at 8 bases. The CDR3 loop spans 15 amino acids. The V segment lost 6 bases and the J segment 7 bases; nucleotides outside the gene matches: 11. Germline loops: CDR1 SGHAT, CDR2 FQNNGV. The CDR3 reads CASRRSGRGLNEQFF. The CDR3, as DNA: TGTGCCAGCAGACGAAGCGGGAGAGGGTTAAATGAGCAGTTCTTC.

This clonotype came up a few times. This chain joins TRBV5-1 and TRBJ2-3; 9 bases line up with TRBD2. The germline V gene has CDR1 SGHRS and CDR2 YFSETQ. The CDR3 is made up of 14 amino acids. V shed 4 bases and J 3 bases; nucleotides not matched to a gene: 3. CDR3 region: CASSTSGQTDTQYF. Written as DNA, the CDR3 is TGCGCCAGCAGCACTAGCGGGCAGACAGATACGCAGTATTTT.

This clonotype appeared a few times. A much larger clone differs by one base, so this may be a read error. The chain carries TRBV20-1 and TRBJ2-7; 9 bases line up with TRBD2. Germline values: CDR1 DFQATT, CDR2 SNEGSKA (reference sequence). The ends lost 2 bases at V and 4 bases at J; junction bases unmatched: 9. This CDR3 has 15 amino acids. The CDR3 spells CSARTPGLAEYEQYF. The CDR3 nucleotides are TGCAGTGCTAGAACTCCGGGACTAGCAGAGTACGAGCAGTACTTC.

This clonotype was counted many times. This rearrangement joins TRBV27 to TRBJ2-5, with 7 bases that match TRBD1. Germline-derived CDR1 and CDR2 are MNHEY and SMNVEV (reference sequence). The V and J ends lost 1 base and 1 base, in that order; junction bases with no gene match: 9. CDR3 length: 17 amino acids. The CDR3 nucleotides are TGTGCCAGCAGTTTATTGTGGAGACAGGGCACCCAAGAGACCCAGTACTTC. Protein sequence: CASSLLWRQGTQETQYF.

This clonotype showed up just a few times. This rearrangement joins TRBV12-3 or TRBV12-4 to TRBJ1-2; maybe TRBD1 (5 bases). The ends were cut back, 4 bases at V and 7 bases at J, with 10 bases in the middle. The CDR3 is made up of 12 amino acids. This chain's CDR3 is CASSSGLGGYTF. CDR3 DNA sequence: TGTGCCAGCAGTTCAGGGCTGGGTGGCTACACCTTC.

There are a few counts of this clonotype. The chain recombines TRBV28 with TRBJ1-6; tentatively, D is TRBD1 (6 bases). The CDR3 totals 13 residues. CDR1 is MDHEN, CDR2 SYDVKM, per germline. The V end was cut by 6 bases, the J end by 7 bases, with 10 bases between. The CDR3 coding sequence is TGTGCCAGCAGCCCGACAGGAAATTCACCCCTCCACTTT. As protein: CASSPTGNSPLHF. The full variable domain, completed using reference TRBV28 and TRBJ1-6, is DVKVTQSSRYLVKRTGEKVFLECVQDMDHENMFWYRQDPGLGLRLIYFSYDVKMKEKGDIPEGYSVSREKKERFSLILESASTNQTSMYLCASSPTGNSPLHFGNGTRLTVT.

The J gene is TRBJ2-7, the V gene TRBV29-1; D ambiguous. Trimming took 2 bases from V and 2 from J, leaving 13 bases between them. Germline V gene data show CDR1 as SQVTM and CDR2 as ANQGSEA. CDR3 length equals 14 residues. DNA for the CDR3: TGCAGCGTTGAACGACTGCCTCCTACCTACGAGCAGTACTTC. Protein product: CSVERLPPTYEQYF.

The chain links TRBV2 to TRBJ2-3; maybe TRBD2 (6 bases). From germline, CDR1 is SNHLY and CDR2 FYNNEI. Between the trimmed V and J ends, which lost 5 bases and 0 bases, there was a span of 12 bases. This CDR3 is 15 amino acids long. CDR3 coding DNA: TGTGCCAGCAGTCGCAGCGGGTTTAGCACAGATACGCAGTATTTT. Its protein is CASSRSGFSTDTQYF.

The V call is TRBV6-1, the J call TRBJ1-5, with D perhaps TRBD1 (6 bases). Trimming cost V 2 bases and J 0 bases, with 17 bases left between them. CDR3 size: 18 residues. Germline loops: CDR1 MNHNS, CDR2 SASEGT. The DNA for the CDR3 is TGTGCCAGCAGTGAAATACTGTTGGACAGCTATAGCAATCAGCCCCAGCATTTT. It translates to CASSEILLDSYSNQPQHF.

The gene calls are TRBV11-1 and TRBJ2-4; TRBD1 matches at 7 bases. This CDR3 is 18 amino acids long. Trimming cost V 5 bases and J 0 bases; bases outside gene matches: 13. Looked up from germline, CDR1 is SGHAT and CDR2 is FQDESV (reference sequence). The CDR3 region is CASSDPGQALLAKNIQYF. The CDR3 nucleotides read TGTGCCAGCAGCGACCCTGGACAGGCCTTACTAGCCAAAAACATTCAGTACTTC.